These 27 T cell receptor beta chains were all obtained from the same sample, sequenced in a study of CD8 T cells in Susac syndrome. With random hexamers, reverse transcription was performed on about 0.5 to 1 ug of RNA. TCRdb processed the immunoSEQ multiplex PCR reads anew with MiXCR; each CDR3 protein has one entry. This sample carries about 180,000 distinct CDR3 sequences, over 90% of them seen once, and the ten largest clones take approximately 0.099%. Sequencing was performed on CD4+ T cells from PBMCs. The receptor set was obtained from a human donor with Susac syndrome.

CDR3 amino acids: CASSLGLAGKEQFF. The CDR3 DNA is TGTGCCAGCAGCTTAGGACTAGCGGGGAAAGAGCAGTTCTTC. This rearrangement joins TRBV7-8 to TRBJ2-1; 11 bases map to TRBD2. With 1 base clipped from V and 10 bases from J, the junction kept 3 bases outside the gene matches. The CDR3 loop spans 14 amino acids. Germline V lookup: CDR1 SGHVS, CDR2 FQNEAQ.

V and J are TRBV28 and TRBJ1-2; D is perhaps TRBD1 (5 bases). Between the trimmed V and J ends, which lost 3 bases and 7 bases, there was a span of 12 bases. Germline V gives CDR1 MDHEN, CDR2 SYDVKM. There are 13 residues in the CDR3. The CDR3 nucleotides read TGTGCCAGCAGTTTCCGGAGGGGCGGTGGCTACACCTTC. It encodes CASSFRRGGGYTF.

V and J are TRBV18 and TRBJ2-7; TRBD2 agrees at 7 bases. Unmatched junction bases numbered 5, after V lost 2 bases and J lost 4 bases. Germline V gene sequence: CDR1 KGHSH, CDR2 LQKENI. The CDR3 covers 14 residues. The CDR3 nucleotides are TGTGCCAGCTCACCAACACTAGCGCGTTACGAGCAGTACTTC. Its translation: CASSPTLARYEQYF.

The V call is TRBV11-2, the J call TRBJ1-1; D is undetermined. CDR1 and CDR2 (germline): SGHAT, FQNNGV. The V and J ends lost 7 bases and 0 bases respectively, with 15 bases between them. The CDR3 covers 15 residues. DNA for the CDR3: TGTGCCAGCACGGACCCTCCACCATTGAACACTGAAGCTTTCTTT. This gives the protein CASTDPPPLNTEAFF.

The count of this clonotype is one. This chain connects TRBV29-1 to TRBJ2-1; 7 bases fit TRBD1. Germline V gene data show CDR1 as SQVTM and CDR2 as ANQGSEA. The V segment lost 6 bases and the J segment 0 bases; nucleotides outside the gene matches: 8. This CDR3 is built from 15 residues. The CDR3 region has the DNA TGCAGCGTCGCTACCGGGACAGCCTCCTACAATGAGCAGTTCTTC. Translating gives CSVATGTASYNEQFF.

The chain uses TRBV30 and TRBJ1-1; D not certain. Per the germline V gene, CDR1 is GTSNPN and CDR2 is SVGIG (reference sequence). V lost 4 bases and J lost 10, with 19 bases in between. This CDR3 is built from 13 residues. CDR3 sequence: CAWNLGPRIGAFF. The CDR3 DNA reads as TGTGCCTGGAACCTCGGGCCCCGAATCGGAGCTTTCTTT.

The chain uses TRBV2 and TRBJ2-1; tentatively, D is TRBD2 (6 bases). CDR3 length: 13 residues. Trimming removed 0 bases at V and 9 bases at J, with 9 bases between. Germline V gene data show CDR1 as SNHLY and CDR2 as FYNNEI. Written as DNA, the CDR3 is TGTGCCAGCAGTGAAGCGCAAGCGGGTGAGCAGTTCTTC. Translated, it gives CASSEAQAGEQFF.

The chain links TRBV4-1 to TRBJ2-1, with D perhaps TRBD1 (5 bases). The CDR3 has 16 amino acids. Germline lookup yields CDR1 MGHRA and CDR2 YSYEKL. V was clipped by 3 bases and J by 0 bases, with 12 bases between them. The CDR3 DNA follows: TGCGCCAGCAGCCAGGCGACAGCGACCTCCTACAATGAGCAGTTCTTC. It yields the protein CASSQATATSYNEQFF.

The table lists this clonotype with a count of one. The chain recombines TRBV20-1 with TRBJ1-1; 10 bases align to TRBD1. Germline-derived CDR1 and CDR2 are DFQATT and SNEGSKA (reference sequence). The J segment lost 10 bases and the V segment lost 3 bases, leaving 5 bases of the junction unmatched. This CDR3 has 12 amino acids. Here the CDR3 DNA reads TGCAGTGCTAGCGGGACAGGGGAATCAGCTTTCTTT. It specifies CSASGTGESAFF.

This clonotype turned up a few times. CDR3 sequence: CASSPPSGETQYF. The CDR3 DNA sequence: TGTGCCAGCTCACCCCCCTCGGGGGAGACCCAGTACTTC. The rearrangement joins TRBV18 to TRBJ2-5, with a tentative D call TRBD2 (5 bases). The CDR3 consists of 13 residues. Trimming took 3 bases from V and 5 from J, leaving 10 bases between them. Germline CDR1 reads KGHSH; CDR2 reads LQKENI.

V is TRBV10-3 and J is TRBJ2-5; possible D gene TRBD2, 7 bases. CDR3 length equals 13 residues. V shed 3 bases and J shed 5 bases, with 10 bases lying between them. CDR1 ENHRY and CDR2 SYGVKD come from the germline V gene. The CDR3 DNA follows: TGTGCCATCAGTGAACAGGGAGGGGAGACCCAGTACTTC. Translated, it gives CAISEQGGETQYF.

This chain joins TRBV19 and TRBJ1-2; maybe TRBD1 (5 bases). This CDR3 is built from 16 residues. Deletions cut 4 bases from V and 3 bases from J, with 18 bases between. Looked up from germline, CDR1 is LNHDA and CDR2 is SQIVND (reference sequence). The CDR3 spells CASSTSTLTEDYGYTF. The CDR3 DNA follows: TGTGCCAGTAGTACTTCCACACTGACAGAAGACTATGGCTACACCTTC.

The CDR3 is CAITPLGVNTEAFF. CDR3 DNA sequence: TGTGCCATCACCCCTCTGGGGGTAAACACTGAAGCTTTCTTT. The chain couples TRBV10-3 to TRBJ1-1, with a tentative D call TRBD1 (5 bases). Germline values: CDR1 ENHRY, CDR2 SYGVKD. This CDR3 region has 14 residues. The V gene lost 7 bases and the J gene lost 2 bases, with 14 bases spanning the gap.

The rearrangement uses TRBV20-1 and TRBJ2-3, with 7 nucleotides matching TRBD2. V lost 5 bases, J lost 3 bases, and 11 bases stayed unmatched. Germline lookup yields CDR1 DFQATT and CDR2 SNEGSKA (reference sequence). The CDR3 loop spans 15 amino acids. The CDR3 DNA reads TGCAGTGCTCCGGTGGGGGGGGATGGGACAGATACGCAGTATTTT. This sequence encodes CSAPVGGDGTDTQYF.

There are a few counts of this clonotype. The CDR3 nucleotides are TGTGCCAGCAGTTACGGACTCTACGAGCAGTACTTC. This gives the protein CASSYGLYEQYF. The chain joins TRBV6-6 to TRBJ2-7, with a tentative D call TRBD2 (5 bases). Trimming removed 2 bases at V and 3 bases at J, with 5 bases between. The CDR3 is 12 amino acids. Germline CDR1 is MNHNY and CDR2 is SVGAGI (reference sequence).

The chain couples TRBV5-4 to TRBJ2-1; tentatively, D is TRBD1 (6 bases). Germline V CDR1 and CDR2: SGHNT, YYREEE (reference sequence). The length of the CDR3 is 16 residues. Trimming shortened V by 3 bases and J by 4 bases, and 17 bases separated the two germline ends. CDR3 coding DNA: TGTGCCAGCAGCTCGCTCCGGGACACCCTTTACAATGAGCAGTTCTTC. Amino acid sequence: CASSSLRDTLYNEQFF. Filled out from reference TRBV5-4 and TRBJ2-1, the complete variable domain reads ETGVTQSPTHLIKTRGQQVTLRCSSQSGHNTVSWYQQALGQGPQFIFQYYREEENGRGNFPPRFSGLQFPNYSSELNVNALELDDSALYLCASSSLRDTLYNEQFFGPGTRLTVL.

This rearrangement joins TRBV20-1 to TRBJ2-1; 8 bases fit TRBD2. CDR3 size: 17 residues. Germline trimming cut 5 bases from V and 4 bases from J; bases unmatched to any gene: 16. The germline V gene encodes CDR1 DFQATT and CDR2 SNEGSKA (reference sequence). Here the CDR3 reads CSASPRGEGFWYNEQFF. For the CDR3, the DNA is TGCAGTGCTTCCCCGCGGGGGGAGGGGTTTTGGTACAATGAGCAGTTCTTC.

The chain links TRBV29-1 to TRBJ1-1, with D maybe TRBD1 (6 bases). V was pared by 1 base and J by 5 bases, with 14 bases between. CDR3 length: 14 residues. Germline V gene lookup returns CDR1 SQVTM and CDR2 ANQGSEA. CDR3 sequence: CSVEVTGSGTEAFF. Here the CDR3 DNA reads TGCAGCGTTGAAGTGACAGGCTCGGGGACTGAAGCTTTCTTT.

The chain is built from TRBV7-8 and TRBJ2-2; D unresolved. Deletions cut 5 bases from V and 0 bases from J, with 13 bases between. Germline-derived CDR1 and CDR2 are SGHVS and FQNEAQ. The CDR3 length is 16 residues. CDR3 in DNA: TGTGCCAGCAGCCAGATGACATCCACGAACACCGGGGAGCTGTTTTTT. It encodes CASSQMTSTNTGELFF.

The rearrangement joins TRBV1 to TRBJ2-6. TRBV1 is labeled a pseudogene. The CDR3 has 17 residues. The DNA for the CDR3 is TGCACCAGCAGCCAAGATGAGGAGGGCTCTGGGGCCAACGTCCTGACTTTC. It yields the protein CTSSQDEEGSGANVLTF.

The CDR3 loop reads CASTPWGSPNPGELFF. Here the CDR3 DNA reads TGTGCCAGCACCCCCTGGGGTAGCCCAAACCCCGGGGAGCTGTTTTTT. This sequence joins TRBV7-9 and TRBJ2-2; no clear D gene. CDR1 is SEHNR and CDR2 is FQNEAQ in the germline V gene (reference sequence). V was clipped by 7 bases and J by 6 bases, with 21 bases between them. The CDR3 consists of 16 residues.

CDR3 DNA: TGTGCCAGCAGCCAAGACCCTAAGGGGATAGGTCAGCCCCAGCATTTT. Protein product: CASSQDPKGIGQPQHF. V is TRBV4-2 and J is TRBJ1-5; the D gene is possibly TRBD1 (5 bases). The CDR3 loop spans 16 amino acids. Trimming pared 0 bases from V and 6 bases from J, leaving 15 bases between. The germline gives CDR1 LGHNA, CDR2 YNFKEQ.

The chain recombines TRBV20-1 with TRBJ1-2, with a possible D match to TRBD1 (5 bases). Germline values: CDR1 DFQATT, CDR2 SNEGSKA (reference sequence). The V gene lost 0 bases and the J gene lost 7 bases, with 12 bases spanning the gap. CDR3 size: 13 residues. In DNA, the CDR3 is TGCAGTGCTAGAGATAACGGTGGGGGTGGCTACACCTTC. Residues: CSARDNGGGGYTF.

The CDR3 region has the DNA TGTGCCAGCAGCCCTCACCCCCCCGGGAACACCGGGGAGCTGTTTTTT. As protein: CASSPHPPGNTGELFF. The chain uses TRBV14 and TRBJ2-2; D gene uncertain. The germline V gene encodes CDR1 SGHDN and CDR2 FVKESK. Trimming stripped 4 bases from V and 1 base from J, with 13 bases between. The CDR3 extends over 16 amino acids. Drawing the rest from reference TRBV14 and TRBJ2-2, the complete variable domain is EAGVTQFPSHSVIEKGQTVTLRCDPISGHDNLYWYRRVMGKEIKFLLHFVKESKQDESGMPNNRFLAERTGGTYSTLKVQPAELEDSGVYFCASSPHPPGNTGELFFGEGSRLTVL.

The chain recombines TRBV7-9 with TRBJ1-2; the D is unclear. Germline V gives CDR1 SEHNR, CDR2 FQNEAQ (reference sequence). The CDR3 length is 13 residues. V was pared by 3 bases and J by 2 bases, with 7 bases between. The CDR3 here is CASSFNRNYGYTF. For the CDR3, the DNA is TGTGCCAGCAGCTTTAATCGGAACTATGGCTACACCTTC. Full variable domain (rest looked up from reference TRBV7-9 and TRBJ1-2): DTGVSQNPRHKITKRGQNVTFRCDPISEHNRLYWYRQTLGQGPEFLTYFQNEAQLEKSRLLSDRFSAERPKGSFSTLEIQRTEQGDSAMYLCASSFNRNYGYTFGSGTRLTVV.

The chain is built from TRBV27 and TRBJ1-5; 10 bases agree with TRBD1. There are 16 residues in the CDR3. Unmatched junction bases numbered 6, after V lost 5 bases and J lost 2 bases. CDR1 and CDR2 (germline): MNHEY, SMNVEV (reference sequence). CDR3 bases: TGTGCCAGCAGTGTCCGGGACAGGGGTGGCAATCAGCCCCAGCATTTT. This encodes CASSVRDRGGNQPQHF.

A single count supports this clonotype. The J gene is TRBJ2-7, the V gene TRBV30; no reliable D call. CDR1 is GTSNPN, CDR2 SVGIG, per germline (reference sequence). V was trimmed by 0 bases and J by 6 bases, leaving 15 bases between them. This CDR3 spans 14 amino acids. The CDR3 loop is CAWSVPGYRVEQYF. DNA for the CDR3: TGTGCCTGGAGTGTACCGGGCTACAGAGTCGAGCAGTACTTC.